What follows is one TCR beta chain and its context. Per the original data handling: Estimates of nucleated cell counts were drawn from the amplification of reference gene primers. Method: immunoSEQ multiplex PCR; TCRdb's copy keeps in-frame clones and lacks some. The V and J calls and clone size are taken from that table; D and trimming were inferred from the DNA. This sample has 80,000 or so clones, with approximately 82% found just once. The entry originates in a study of blood T cell repertoires in COVID-19. Turning to the study itself: Some COVID-19 samples were acute and others convalescent; all came from the United States, Italy and Spain. Nucleic acid was either cDNA or gDNA, and it came from T cells, B-cell-depleted T cells, or PBMCs.

The CDR3 sequence is 15 residues long. Germline assignment: CDR1 MGHRA and CDR2 YSYEKL. J gave up 9 bases and V 1 base, and 2 bases lay outside the gene matches. The receptor was derived from a human donor in a cohort sampled during active COVID-19. This chain links TRBV4-1 with TRBJ2-1; 14 bases map to TRBD2. Sequenced input: peripheral blood. CDR3 nucleotides: TGCGCCAGCAGCCAAGCGGGGACTAGCGGGAGTGAGCAGTTCTTC. Encoded protein: CASSQAGTSGSEQFF.